This T cell receptor beta chain appears in the sequencing data of a study of shared clonotypes between healthy human individuals. Naive CD8 isolation took CD45RO-negative cells positively selected for CCR7 and excluded terminally differentiated effector memory CD45RA+ cells. The CDR3 runs to 16 residues. J was trimmed by 7 bases and V by 6 bases; bases with no gene match: 12. CDR1 and CDR2 (germline): MNHEY, SMNVEV (reference sequence). Assay used: immunoSEQ multiplex PCR; TCRdb lists only in-frame clones, some missing. The table includes some 800,000 clones, around 93% detected once. Notes on this clone: What it recognizes is unknown.

Regarding the study as a whole: Estimated richness values were generally larger in naive subsets than in memory subsets.

The specimen was naive CD8+ T cells sorted from blood. The rearrangement uses TRBV27 and TRBJ2-1, with 10 positions matching TRBD2. The clonotype comes from a man aged 25 to 45 in good health. The DNA of the CDR3 is TGTGCCAGCAGCTCGAATAGCGGGAGGTTCTTTAATGAGCAGTTCTTC. This translates into CASSSNSGRFFNEQFF.